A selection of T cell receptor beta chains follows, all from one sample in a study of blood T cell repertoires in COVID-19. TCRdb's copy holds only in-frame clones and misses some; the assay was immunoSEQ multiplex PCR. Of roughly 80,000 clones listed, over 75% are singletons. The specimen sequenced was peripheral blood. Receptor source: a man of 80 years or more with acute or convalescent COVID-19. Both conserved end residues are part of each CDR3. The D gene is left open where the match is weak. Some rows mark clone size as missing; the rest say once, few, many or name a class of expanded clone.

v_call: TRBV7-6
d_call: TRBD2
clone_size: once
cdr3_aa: CASSLALAGVSSPYNEQFF

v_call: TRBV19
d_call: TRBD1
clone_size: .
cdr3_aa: CASRGTGVDEQYF

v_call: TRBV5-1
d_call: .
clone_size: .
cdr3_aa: CASSLGASGNTEAFF

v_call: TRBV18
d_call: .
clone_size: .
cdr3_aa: CASSPGQGLYGYTF

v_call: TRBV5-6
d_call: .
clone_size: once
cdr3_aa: CASSPSPSGANVLTF

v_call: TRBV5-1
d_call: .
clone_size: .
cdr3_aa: CASRKERQDEKLFF

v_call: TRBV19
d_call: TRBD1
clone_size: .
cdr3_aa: CASRGIDSGNTIYF

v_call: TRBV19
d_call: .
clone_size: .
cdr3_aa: CASSEQGPGQPQHF

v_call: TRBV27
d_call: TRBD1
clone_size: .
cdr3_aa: CASSLLGQGAGYTF

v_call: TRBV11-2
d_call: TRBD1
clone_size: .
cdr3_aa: CASSLGDRTLGSSYNEQFF

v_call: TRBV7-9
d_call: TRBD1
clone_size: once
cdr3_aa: CASSLALFSRGLGNTEAFF

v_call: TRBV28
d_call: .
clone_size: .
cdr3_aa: CASSSGTVYGYTF

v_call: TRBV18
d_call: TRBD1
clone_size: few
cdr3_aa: CASSPDRGGTEAFF

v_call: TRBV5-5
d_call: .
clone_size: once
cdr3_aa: CASSLEGDFYGYTF

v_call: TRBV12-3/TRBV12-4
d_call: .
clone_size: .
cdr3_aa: CASSISVKNIQYF

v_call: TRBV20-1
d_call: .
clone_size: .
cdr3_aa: CSHRTHEAFF

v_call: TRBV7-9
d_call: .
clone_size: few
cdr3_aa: CASSASVSGNEQFF

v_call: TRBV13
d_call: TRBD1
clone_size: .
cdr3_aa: CASSFRDRGVNEQFF

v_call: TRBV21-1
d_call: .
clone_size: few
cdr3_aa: CASSKVRDRGGNQPQHF

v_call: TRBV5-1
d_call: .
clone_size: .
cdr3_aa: CASSSRTANYGYTF

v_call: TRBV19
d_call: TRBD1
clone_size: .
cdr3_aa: CASTYRGPNTGELFF

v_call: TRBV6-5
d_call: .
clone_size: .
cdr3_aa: CASSYSYTGHYGYTF

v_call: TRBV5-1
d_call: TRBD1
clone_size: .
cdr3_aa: CASSPGQGRADTQYF

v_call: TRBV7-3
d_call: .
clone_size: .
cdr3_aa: CASSPDSGNTIYF

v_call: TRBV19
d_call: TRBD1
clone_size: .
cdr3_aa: CASSTRQGAGNTIYF

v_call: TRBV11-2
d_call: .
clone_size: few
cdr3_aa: CASSLESFSGYGYTF

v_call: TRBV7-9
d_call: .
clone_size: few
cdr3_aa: CASSRWQGGNTIYF

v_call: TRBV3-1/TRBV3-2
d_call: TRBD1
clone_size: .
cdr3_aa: CASSSRQGKETQYF

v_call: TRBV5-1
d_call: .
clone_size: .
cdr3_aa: CASSNNGGKDEKLFF

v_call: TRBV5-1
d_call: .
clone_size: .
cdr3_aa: CASSRGTEMWGYTF

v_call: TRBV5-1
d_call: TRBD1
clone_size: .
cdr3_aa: CASSPAPGGGNSPLHF

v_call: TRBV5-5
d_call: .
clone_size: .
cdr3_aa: CASSLSSGPVGAFF

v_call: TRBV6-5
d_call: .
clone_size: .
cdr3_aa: CASSYNEVGAHEQFF

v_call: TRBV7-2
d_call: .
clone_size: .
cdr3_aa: CASSSGGTNYGYTF

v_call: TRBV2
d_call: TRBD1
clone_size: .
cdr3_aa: CASRGQVLQPQHF

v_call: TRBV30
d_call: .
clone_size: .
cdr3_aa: CAWSVLQGMNTEAFF

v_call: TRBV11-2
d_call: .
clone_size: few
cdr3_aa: CASSLAGRGEAFF

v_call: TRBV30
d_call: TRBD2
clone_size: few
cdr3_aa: CAWSRPSGGYEQYF

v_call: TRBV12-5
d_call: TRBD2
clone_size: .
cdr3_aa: CASGPLKGLSSYNEQFF

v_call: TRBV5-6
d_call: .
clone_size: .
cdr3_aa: CASSLGGFPDTQYF

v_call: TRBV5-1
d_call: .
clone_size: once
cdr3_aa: CASSLGGQANTGELFF

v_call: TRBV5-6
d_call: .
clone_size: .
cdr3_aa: CASSLQGNTGELFF

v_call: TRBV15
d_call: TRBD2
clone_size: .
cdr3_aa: CATLAGGRDTQYF

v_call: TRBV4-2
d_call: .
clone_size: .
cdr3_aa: CASSPLGGMVTDTQYF